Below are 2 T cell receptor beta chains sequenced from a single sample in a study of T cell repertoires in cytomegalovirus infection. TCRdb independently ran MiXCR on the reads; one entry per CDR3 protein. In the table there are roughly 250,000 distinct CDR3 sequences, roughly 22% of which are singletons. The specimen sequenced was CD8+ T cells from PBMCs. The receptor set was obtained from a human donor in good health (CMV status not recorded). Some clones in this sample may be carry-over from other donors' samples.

CDR3 sequence: CASLAETGGRDYGYTF. The CDR3 nucleotides read TGTGCCAGCTTGGCGGAGACAGGGGGCCGAGACTATGGCTACACCTTC. The chain couples TRBV7-9 to TRBJ1-2, with 10 bases identical to TRBD1. V lost 8 bases to trimming and J lost 3 bases; unmatched junction nucleotides: 12. The V gene's germline CDR1 is SEHNR and CDR2 FQNEAQ (reference sequence). The CDR3 extends over 16 amino acids.

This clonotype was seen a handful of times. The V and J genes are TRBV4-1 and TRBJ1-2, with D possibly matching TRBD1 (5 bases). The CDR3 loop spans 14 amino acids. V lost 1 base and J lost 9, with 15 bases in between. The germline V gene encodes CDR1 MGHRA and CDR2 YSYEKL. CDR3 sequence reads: CASSQALGESSYTF. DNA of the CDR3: TGCGCCAGCAGCCAAGCGTTAGGGGAGTCGAGCTACACCTTC.